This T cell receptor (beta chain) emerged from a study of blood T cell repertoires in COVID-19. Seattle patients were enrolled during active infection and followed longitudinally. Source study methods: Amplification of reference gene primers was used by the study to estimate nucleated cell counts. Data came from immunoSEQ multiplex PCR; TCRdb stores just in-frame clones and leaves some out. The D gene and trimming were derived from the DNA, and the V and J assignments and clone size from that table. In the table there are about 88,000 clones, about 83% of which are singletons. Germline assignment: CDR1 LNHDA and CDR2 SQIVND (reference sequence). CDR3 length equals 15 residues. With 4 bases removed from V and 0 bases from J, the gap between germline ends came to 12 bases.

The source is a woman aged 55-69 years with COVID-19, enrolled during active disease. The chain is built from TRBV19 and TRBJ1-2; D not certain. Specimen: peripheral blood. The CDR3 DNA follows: TGTGCCAGTAGTACATTACAGATTACTAACTATGGCTACACCTTC. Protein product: CASSTLQITNYGYTF.